The TCR beta chain described here comes from a study of PD-1 and CTLA-4 blockade in melanoma. CDR3 length equals 15 residues. Trimming removed 4 bases at V and 0 bases at J, with 13 bases between. Germline V gene data show CDR1 as SGDLS and CDR2 as YYNGEE. The assay was immunoSEQ multiplex PCR, and TCRdb's table has in-frame clones only and misses some. The repertoire includes around 29,000 clones, roughly nine tenths of them detected once, and approximately 8.5% sits in the top ten. The sequence derives from a human donor with melanoma. The sample in question was CD8+ T cells from peripheral blood, obtained before anti-PD-1 treatment. This sequence joins TRBV9 and TRBJ2-5; tentatively, D is TRBD2 (5 bases). CDR3 coding DNA: TGTGCCAGCAGCCCTAGCCTAGCTCACCAAGAGACCCAGTACTTC. It specifies CASSPSLAHQETQYF.